The next 19 T cell receptor beta chains were all read from a single sample in a study of shared clonotypes between healthy human individuals. TCRdb keeps only in-frame clones here, not all; method: immunoSEQ multiplex PCR. The sample contains approximately 2,300,000 clones, around 90% of which appear only once. Input material: naive CD4+ T cells from PBMCs. Subset here: CD45RA+ positively selected. The receptors were sampled from a man aged 18 to 30 in good health. Some clones in this sample may be carry-over from other donors' samples.

This chain links TRBV5-1 with TRBJ1-1, with D possibly TRBD1 on 5 matching bases. This CDR3 has 15 residues. With 4 bases removed from V and 5 bases from J, the gap between germline ends came to 18 bases. Germline loops: CDR1 SGHRS, CDR2 YFSETQ. The CDR3 is CASSLTGTPGTEAFF. The DNA of the CDR3 is TGCGCCAGCAGCCTGACCGGGACGCCGGGGACTGAAGCTTTCTTT.

V and J are TRBV28 and TRBJ2-3; D perhaps matches TRBD1 (6 bases). The CDR3 loop spans 11 amino acids. V was shortened by 8 bases and J by 5 bases, with 8 bases between the two germline ends. The germline CDR1 and CDR2 sequences are MDHEN and SYDVKM. CDR3 amino acids: CASLQGDTQYF. Here the CDR3 DNA reads TGTGCCAGCCTACAGGGAGATACGCAGTATTTT.

The V gene is TRBV5-1, the J gene TRBJ1-3, with a weak D call TRBD1 (6 bases). V was cut by 0 bases and J by 4 bases, with 14 bases left in between. Germline V gene sequence: CDR1 SGHRS, CDR2 YFSETQ. The CDR3 is 16 amino acids. CDR3 region: CASSLEPGAEGNTIYF. The CDR3 DNA reads TGCGCCAGCAGCTTGGAGCCGGGGGCAGAAGGAAACACCATATATTTT.

In the case of this clone: In the same sample, other DNA sequences code for this CDR3. The chain employs TRBV7-3 and TRBJ1-4; 9 positions agree with TRBD1. V was pared by 5 bases and J by 8 bases, with 3 bases of the junction left unmatched. The CDR3 has 13 amino acids. Per germline, CDR1 SGHTA and CDR2 FQGTGA. CDR3 nucleotide sequence: TGTGCCAGCAGCCCGGGACAGGGCGAAAAACTGTTTTTT. It yields the protein CASSPGQGEKLFF.

CDR3 residues: CASSLGLANHEQFF. The CDR3 bases are TGTGCCAGCAGCTTAGGGCTAGCTAACCATGAGCAGTTCTTC. The chain recombines TRBV7-3 with TRBJ2-1; perhaps TRBD2 as D (5 bases). CDR1 SGHTA and CDR2 FQGTGA come from the germline V gene. CDR3 length equals 14 residues. V was cut by 2 bases and J by 8 bases, with 13 bases left in between.

The J gene is TRBJ2-7, the V gene TRBV2; no clear D. CDR3 length: 12 amino acids. From germline, CDR1 is SNHLY and CDR2 FYNNEI. Trimming shortened V by 6 bases and J by 3 bases, and 9 bases separated the two germline ends. The CDR3 loop is CASRPNSYEQYF. The CDR3 DNA reads as TGTGCCAGCAGACCCAACAGCTACGAGCAGTACTTC.

This clone was seen more than once but under ten times. This chain links TRBV11-2 with TRBJ1-1; no reliable D call. Germline V gene sequence: CDR1 SGHAT, CDR2 FQNNGV. V was clipped by 2 bases and J by 2 bases, with 12 bases between them. This CDR3 has 15 residues. The CDR3 sequence is CASSLSGGRNTEAFF. The CDR3 coding sequence is TGTGCCAGCAGCTTAAGCGGAGGGAGAAACACTGAAGCTTTCTTT.

V is TRBV29-1 and J is TRBJ1-4; D remains ambiguous. Trimming took off 7 bases at V and 7 bases at J, with 16 bases between the two ends. This CDR3 is 13 amino acids long. In germline, CDR1 is SQVTM, CDR2 ANQGSEA. The CDR3 DNA reads as TGCAGCGGAAAGGGCCAGTACGGTGAAAAACTGTTTTTT. The encoded protein is CSGKGQYGEKLFF.

The chain has TRBV28 and TRBJ2-5; 8 nucleotides align to TRBD2. The CDR3 is made up of 16 amino acids. Germline trimming cut 4 bases from V and 2 bases from J; bases unmatched to any gene: 9. Germline-derived CDR1 and CDR2 are MDHEN and SYDVKM. Here the CDR3 DNA reads TGTGCCAGCAGTTCCCCACTAGCGGCCGCACAAGAGACCCAGTACTTC. The encoded protein is CASSSPLAAAQETQYF.

V and J are TRBV28 and TRBJ1-2; weak D call: TRBD1 (6 bases). There are 14 residues in the CDR3. V gave up 5 bases and J gave up 7 bases, with 17 bases separating them. Germline V CDR1 and CDR2: MDHEN, SYDVKM. Here the CDR3 reads CASSSPLQGLGYTF. CDR3 nucleotide sequence: TGTGCCAGCAGTAGTCCGCTACAGGGCCTTGGCTACACCTTC.

The chain couples TRBV7-9 to TRBJ2-5; 7 bases line up with TRBD2. This CDR3 comprises 15 residues. CDR1 SEHNR and CDR2 FQNEAQ come from the germline V gene (reference sequence). V trimming: 4 bases; J trimming: 3 bases; junction bases outside the gene matches: 8. The chain's CDR3 is CASSSGLPSKETQYF. CDR3 DNA: TGTGCCAGCAGCTCGGGACTACCCAGTAAAGAGACCCAGTACTTC. The full variable domain, completed using reference TRBV7-9 and TRBJ2-5, is DTGVSQNPRHKITKRGQNVTFRCDPISEHNRLYWYRQTLGQGPEFLTYFQNEAQLEKSRLLSDRFSAERPKGSFSTLEIQRTEQGDSAMYLCASSSGLPSKETQYFGPGTRLLVL.

The V call is TRBV5-4, the J call TRBJ2-7; maybe TRBD1 (6 bases). The CDR3 runs 13 residues. Germline lookup yields CDR1 SGHNT and CDR2 YYREEE (reference sequence). V lost 4 bases to trimming and J lost 2 bases, with 10 bases between them. Here the CDR3 DNA reads TGTGCCAGCAGCATTGACAGGCCCTACGAGCAGTACTTC. Its protein is CASSIDRPYEQYF.

The chain joins TRBV11-2 to TRBJ1-2; 8 bases fit TRBD1. CDR3 size: 15 residues. The germline CDR1 and CDR2 sequences are SGHAT and FQNNGV. J was trimmed by 6 bases and V by 4 bases; bases with no gene match: 10. CDR3 sequence reads: CASSSTTTGDHGYTF. CDR3 DNA sequence: TGTGCCAGCAGCTCCACTACGACAGGGGACCATGGCTACACCTTC. The full variable domain, with the rest looked up from reference TRBV11-2 and TRBJ1-2, is EAGVAQSPRYKIIEKRQSVAFWCNPISGHATLYWYQQILGQGPKLLIQFQNNGVVDDSQLPKDRFSAERLKGVDSTLKIQPAKLEDSAVYLCASSSTTTGDHGYTFGSGTRLTVV.

V gene TRBV19 combines with J gene TRBJ2-1; D unclear. Germline V gene lookup returns CDR1 LNHDA and CDR2 SQIVND (reference sequence). The CDR3 is made up of 15 amino acids. Deletions cut 5 bases from V and 7 bases from J, with 18 bases between. CDR3 amino acids: CASSHPARSGNEQFF. The CDR3 nucleotides are TGTGCCAGTAGTCACCCGGCGAGGTCTGGGAATGAGCAGTTCTTC.

The chain combines TRBV9 with TRBJ1-2; 7 bases are a match to TRBD1. The CDR3 has 13 amino acids. Losses at the gene ends were 4 bases for V and 4 bases for J; bases not matched to a gene: 4. Germline V gene data show CDR1 as SGDLS and CDR2 as YYNGEE. CDR3 loop: CASSPGTAYGYTF. CDR3 DNA: TGTGCCAGCAGCCCCGGGACAGCCTATGGCTACACCTTC.

V and J are TRBV7-8 and TRBJ1-5; TRBD1 might be the D (5 bases). The CDR3 length is 13 residues. Germline loops: CDR1 SGHVS, CDR2 FQNEAQ. V shed 5 bases and J shed 1 base, with 6 bases lying between them. The CDR3 DNA reads TGTGCCAGCAGCAAGGGGAGCAATCAGCCCCAGCATTTT. Its translation is CASSKGSNQPQHF.

A word on this clone: Other DNA sequences of this sample code for an identical CDR3. This sequence joins TRBV19 and TRBJ2-5; D tentatively reads TRBD1 or TRBD2 (5 bases each). CDR1 LNHDA and CDR2 SQIVND come from the germline V gene (reference sequence). The CDR3 extends over 14 amino acids. Trimming took 3 bases from V and 5 from J, leaving 13 bases between them. The CDR3 spells CASSMGRDGETQYF. CDR3 bases: TGTGCCAGTAGTATGGGCCGGGACGGGGAGACCCAGTACTTC.

V is TRBV18 and J is TRBJ2-7; D assignment may be TRBD1 or TRBD2 (6 bases each). The length of the CDR3 is 15 residues. V lost 1 base and J 6 bases, leaving 16 bases between the germline ends. Germline CDR1 is KGHSH and CDR2 is LQKENI. DNA of the CDR3: TGTGCCAGCTCACCACTTTATCCGGGGGCAGGCGAGCAGTACTTC. Its translation: CASSPLYPGAGEQYF.

This chain joins TRBV7-9 and TRBJ1-3, with a tentative D call TRBD1 (5 bases). CDR3 size: 17 residues. The V gene's germline CDR1 is SEHNR and CDR2 FQNEAQ (reference sequence). V lost 5 bases and J lost 0, with 17 bases in between. The CDR3 here is CASSIPFDSTSGNTIYF. CDR3 nucleotide sequence: TGTGCCAGCAGCATCCCCTTCGACAGTACCTCTGGAAACACCATATATTTT.